This is a list of T cell receptor beta chains from one sample in a study of T-cell memory formation after mild COVID-19. MiXCR, applied by TCRdb to the 5' RACE reads, yields one record per CDR3 protein. Of approximately 230,000 distinct CDR3 sequences listed, about 17% are singletons. The specimen was PBMCs or a T cell subset sorted from them (not recorded which). The receptors come from a man younger than 35 who had mild COVID-19 (a few samples of this study predate the infection). Cell type and time point are not known. Both conserved end residues are trimmed from each CDR3.

cdr3_length j_call v_call cdr3_aa
9 TRBJ1-2 TRBV7-9 ASSLARSGT
12 TRBJ1-1 TRBV7-7 ASSLNRDSTEAF
13 TRBJ1-2 TRBV7-8 ASSLDRGGGYGYT
14 TRBJ2-2 TRBV28 ASSEPLGRSTGELF
12 TRBJ2-3 TRBV18 ASSRTGFQDTQY
11 TRBJ1-6 TRBV6-5 ASSSQGASPLH
10 TRBJ2-3 TRBV20-1 SAGTGPDTQY
15 TRBJ2-1 TRBV5-1 ASSLVSGGPLGNEQF
12 TRBJ1-5 TRBV6-2/TRBV6-3 ASSYAALGQPQH
13 TRBJ1-4 TRBV4-1 ASSQGSSTNEKLF
11 TRBJ2-5 TRBV7-2 ASSPRTQETQY
12 TRBJ2-6 TRBV7-9 ASTLRGGANVLT
12 TRBJ2-7 TRBV6-5 ASRYTSGVYEQY
9 TRBJ2-1 TRBV21-1 ASLKADEQF
11 TRBJ2-4 TRBV5-1 ASSREDGHIQY
11 TRBJ2-2 TRBV11-3 ASSRRVTGELF
13 TRBJ1-5 TRBV5-6 ASSYWDRGTQPQH
10 TRBJ1-5 TRBV20-1 SARDSNQPQH